The 12 T cell receptor beta chains below all came from one sample that was sequenced in a study of PD-1 blockade in classical Hodgkin lymphoma. Autologous stem cell transplantation was followed by relapse in every patient, and brentuximab vedotin exposure varied. The data were produced by immunoSEQ multiplex PCR, yet TCRdb's version contains in-frame clones alone and is incomplete. Altogether 100,000 to 120,000 clones are present, around 89% being singletons, with the ten largest covering nearly 20%. The material sequenced was peripheral blood mononuclear cells (PBMCs), taken before the second cycle of nivolumab. The receptors stem from a human donor with classical Hodgkin lymphoma.

V is TRBV7-9 and J is TRBJ2-7; D ambiguous. The V end was cut by 5 bases, the J end by 7 bases, with 18 bases between. Germline CDR1 is SEHNR and CDR2 is FQNEAQ (reference sequence). The CDR3 is 14 amino acids. The CDR3 nucleotides read TGTGCCAGCAGCCTTTCGGCAAGTGTTGGTGAGCAGTACTTC. Translating it yields CASSLSASVGEQYF.

The CDR3 DNA reads as TGCGCCAGCAGCCAAGCAGAACTAGCGGCCACCGGGGAGCTGTTTTTT. Protein: CASSQAELAATGELFF. This sequence joins TRBV4-1 and TRBJ2-2; 8 nucleotides agree with TRBD2. This CDR3 is built from 16 residues. Germline V lookup: CDR1 MGHRA, CDR2 YSYEKL. V was clipped by 1 base and J by 4 bases; unmatched bases: 5.

The CDR3 bases are TGTGCCTGGAGTGAGGCGGGGGAAAAACTGTTTTTT. It codes for CAWSEAGEKLFF. The rearrangement links TRBV30 to TRBJ1-4; D remains unclear. The V end was cut by 1 base, the J end by 8 bases, with 8 bases between. This CDR3 has 12 amino acids. Germline V gene sequence: CDR1 GTSNPN, CDR2 SVGIG (reference sequence).

The rearrangement joins TRBV19 to TRBJ1-1, with D uncertain. The CDR3 is 12 residues long. Trimming left V 5 bases short and J 11 bases short, with 15 bases between. The germline V gene encodes CDR1 LNHDA and CDR2 SQIVND (reference sequence). The CDR3 loop reads CASSSMTSGAFF. In DNA form, the CDR3 reads TGTGCCAGTAGTTCCATGACATCGGGGGCTTTCTTT.

The chain links TRBV5-1 to TRBJ2-3, with 9 positions matching TRBD2. CDR1 and CDR2 (germline): SGHRS, YFSETQ. The CDR3 has 16 amino acids. V gave up 0 bases and J gave up 2 bases; unmatched junction bases: 4. The CDR3 DNA sequence: TGCGCCAGCAGCTTGGGACTAGCGGTATTCACAGATACGCAGTATTTT. This gives the protein CASSLGLAVFTDTQYF.

J is TRBJ1-5 and V is TRBV6-6; no clear D gene. Germline values: CDR1 MNHNY, CDR2 SVGAGI (reference sequence). This CDR3 has 15 amino acids. Trimming took off 6 bases at V and 5 bases at J, with 17 bases between the two ends. This CDR3 is CASSPRPDTDQPQHF. The CDR3 DNA follows: TGTGCCAGCAGCCCGCGCCCTGATACGGATCAGCCCCAGCATTTT.

This chain joins TRBV30 and TRBJ2-2, with 7 positions matching TRBD1. V trimming: 1 base; J trimming: 1 base; junction bases outside the gene matches: 3. Germline V CDR1 and CDR2: GTSNPN, SVGIG (reference sequence). The CDR3 covers 15 residues. The CDR3: CAWSDRTGNTGELFF. The CDR3 coding sequence is TGTGCCTGGAGTGACCGGACAGGGAACACCGGGGAGCTGTTTTTT.

V gene TRBV19 combines with J gene TRBJ2-1; D might be TRBD1 or TRBD2, each matching 5 bases. V was shortened by 8 bases and J by 0 bases, with 20 bases between the two germline ends. The CDR3 contains 17 residues. Germline loops: CDR1 LNHDA, CDR2 SQIVND (reference sequence). This CDR3 is CASSGQGTRGSYNEQFF. The CDR3 coding sequence is TGTGCCAGTTCTGGGCAGGGCACCCGGGGCTCCTACAATGAGCAGTTCTTC.

The chain is built from TRBV18 and TRBJ1-1; the D is unclear. Germline assignment: CDR1 KGHSH and CDR2 LQKENI. V gave up 4 bases and J gave up 4 bases, with 10 bases separating them. The length of the CDR3 is 13 residues. CDR3 in DNA: TGTGCCAGCTCACGGGAAGTAAGCACTGAAGCTTTCTTT. As protein: CASSREVSTEAFF.

The genes are TRBV6-5 and TRBJ1-2, with 7 bases lining up with TRBD1. The germline CDR1 and CDR2 sequences are MNHEY and SVGAGI. V trimming: 2 bases; J trimming: 8 bases; junction bases outside the gene matches: 5. CDR3 length: 13 residues. Here the CDR3 reads CASSYRDRDGYTF. The DNA for the CDR3 is TGTGCCAGCAGTTACCGAGACAGGGACGGCTACACCTTC.

In its sample, this clone was seen once. This sequence joins TRBV6-5 and TRBJ2-2; D call uncertain. The V end was cut by 0 bases, the J end by 2 bases, with 7 bases between. Germline lookup yields CDR1 MNHEY and CDR2 SVGAGI. The CDR3 consists of 15 residues. The DNA of the CDR3 is TGTGCCAGCAGTTACTCGGGCGCCAACACCGGGGAGCTGTTTTTT. It yields the protein CASSYSGANTGELFF.

This CDR3 is CASSESGTSNEQFF. The CDR3 region has the DNA TGCGCCAGCAGTGAGTCGGGGACTAGCAATGAGCAGTTCTTC. The chain links TRBV10-2 to TRBJ2-1, with TRBD2 matching over 8 bases. The V gene end was trimmed by 0 bases and the J gene end by 6 bases; junction bases not matched to a gene: 1. Germline V gives CDR1 WSHSY, CDR2 SAAADI. This CDR3 spans 14 amino acids.